A single sample is the source of the 22 T cell receptor beta chains below, sequenced in a study of CD8 T cells in Susac syndrome. RNA amounts of roughly 0.5 to 1 ug underwent reverse transcription with random hexamers. TCRdb fed the immunoSEQ multiplex PCR reads into MiXCR, producing one record per CDR3 protein. The sample shows 150,000 to 200,000 distinct CDR3 sequences, about 93% of them seen only once. The source material was CD4+ T cells from PBMCs. The receptors here all came from a human donor in good health.

This clonotype was picked up one time. The chain uses TRBV7-8 and TRBJ2-7; 7 positions agree with TRBD1. The CDR3 runs 14 residues. Germline CDR1 reads SGHVS; CDR2 reads FQNEAQ. Losses at the gene ends were 5 bases for V and 2 bases for J; bases not matched to a gene: 6. Written as DNA, the CDR3 is TGTGCCAGCAGCGCGACAGGGTTCACCTACGAGCAGTACTTC. Translating gives CASSATGFTYEQYF.

This clonotype was detected once. The V and J genes are TRBV7-9 and TRBJ1-1; D remains ambiguous. Germline V CDR1 and CDR2: SEHNR, FQNEAQ (reference sequence). The V and J ends lost 1 base and 1 base respectively, with 7 bases between them. This CDR3 has 14 residues. CDR3 region: CASSLGSQNTEAFF. The CDR3 bases are TGTGCCAGCAGCTTAGGGTCACAGAACACTGAAGCTTTCTTT.

This chain uses TRBV30 with TRBJ2-7; D possibly uses TRBD1 or TRBD2 (5 bases each). CDR1 and CDR2 from the germline V gene are GTSNPN and SVGIG (reference sequence). This CDR3 spans 12 amino acids. The V end lost 5 bases, the J end lost 4 bases, and 12 bases lay between the germline ends. CDR3 loop: CAWGTAYYEQYF. The CDR3 coding sequence is TGTGCCTGGGGGACCGCTTATTACGAGCAGTACTTC.

V usage is TRBV20-1 and J usage is TRBJ2-3, with 13 nucleotides matching TRBD2. The CDR3 spans 16 residues. The ends lost 3 bases at V and 5 bases at J; junction bases unmatched: 8. Per the germline V gene, CDR1 is DFQATT and CDR2 is SNEGSKA (reference sequence). CDR3 residues: CSASAGLAGMGDTQYF. CDR3 bases: TGCAGTGCTAGTGCGGGACTAGCGGGGATGGGAGATACGCAGTATTTT.

This sequence joins TRBV5-4 and TRBJ1-2; 7 bases fit TRBD1. The V gene's germline CDR1 is SGHNT and CDR2 YYREEE (reference sequence). The V gene end was trimmed by 4 bases and the J gene end by 4 bases; junction bases not matched to a gene: 7. CDR3 size: 14 residues. The CDR3 region has the DNA TGTGCCAGCAGCGCCGGACAGGATCTCTATGGCTACACCTTC. It encodes CASSAGQDLYGYTF.

This chain uses TRBV9 with TRBJ1-1; D uncertain. The CDR3 has 14 amino acids. Trimming removed 4 bases from V and 7 bases from J, with 17 bases in between. Germline V gene data show CDR1 as SGDLS and CDR2 as YYNGEE. DNA for the CDR3: TGTGCCAGCAGCTTTAAGGCAGGAAGGGATGAAGCTTTCTTT. Amino acid sequence: CASSFKAGRDEAFF.

The chain uses TRBV12-3 or TRBV12-4 and TRBJ1-2; D is ambiguous. The CDR3 spans 14 residues. V was shortened by 7 bases and J by 6 bases, with 18 bases between the two germline ends. In DNA, the CDR3 is TGTGCCAGCAACCTTCGGGGTTGGGAGGATGGCTACACCTTC. It codes for CASNLRGWEDGYTF.

The chain has TRBV5-1 and TRBJ2-1, with D possibly being TRBD2 (5 bases). The CDR3 contains 13 residues. Trimming pared 2 bases from V and 9 bases from J, leaving 12 bases between. Germline V gene data show CDR1 as SGHRS and CDR2 as YFSETQ. CDR3 DNA: TGCGCCAGCAGCTTCGAGCCCCGGGGTGAGCAGTTCTTC. Amino acid sequence: CASSFEPRGEQFF.

This rearrangement joins TRBV5-1 to TRBJ2-2; 9 positions agree with TRBD1. Per the germline V gene, CDR1 is SGHRS and CDR2 is YFSETQ. This CDR3 spans 14 amino acids. Unmatched junction bases numbered 5, after V lost 6 bases and J lost 5 bases. The DNA for the CDR3 is TGCGCCAGCAAACAGGGGGCGGAGACCGGGGAGCTGTTTTTT. Translating gives CASKQGAETGELFF.

This chain joins TRBV28 and TRBJ1-6, with TRBD1 matching over 8 bases. Germline-derived CDR1 and CDR2 are MDHEN and SYDVKM. This CDR3 comprises 14 residues. Trimming took 6 bases from V and 14 from J; bases not matched to a gene: 12. The CDR3 region has the DNA TGTGCCAGCAGCCCTGGACAGGGAAGGGTTGCCCTCCACTTT. This codes for CASSPGQGRVALHF.

The chain links TRBV3-1 to TRBJ1-6; D is perhaps TRBD1 (5 bases). The CDR3 length is 14 residues. Trimming shortened V by 3 bases and J by 10 bases, and 13 bases separated the two germline ends. CDR1 and CDR2 from the germline V gene are LGHDT and YNNKEL (reference sequence). The CDR3 reads CASSQGRTASPLHF. DNA of the CDR3: TGTGCCAGCAGCCAGGGGCGAACAGCCTCACCCCTCCACTTT. The variable domain in full, with the rest retrieved from reference TRBV3-1 and TRBJ1-6, is DTAVSQTPKYLVTQMGNDKSIKCEQNLGHDTMYWYKQDSKKFLKIMFSYNNKELIINETVPNRFSPKSPDKAHLNLHINSLELGDSAVYFCASSQGRTASPLHFGNGTRLTVT.

This clonotype was found once. The chain joins TRBV21-1 to TRBJ2-7; TRBD1 is the table's D call and was not checked against the DNA. TRBV21-1 corresponds to a pseudogene. CDR3 length: 14 residues. CDR3 sequence (DNA): TGTGCCAGCAGCAAAGGTGGGGGATTCTACGAGCAGTACTTC. Amino acids: CASSKGGGFYEQYF.

The chain uses TRBV7-2 and TRBJ2-5, with D possibly being TRBD2 (6 bases). This CDR3 is built from 12 residues. CDR1 is SGHTA, CDR2 FQGNSA, per germline. V lost 4 bases, J lost 6 bases, and 9 bases lay in between. In DNA, the CDR3 is TGTGCCAGCAGCTCTCGGGGGAAGACCCAGTACTTC. This translates into CASSSRGKTQYF.

This clonotype appeared once. The gene calls are TRBV4-2 and TRBJ1-2, with TRBD1 matching over 10 bases. Per the germline V gene, CDR1 is LGHNA and CDR2 is YNFKEQ. Germline trimming cut 0 bases from V and 8 bases from J; bases unmatched to any gene: 6. There are 15 residues in the CDR3. The CDR3 DNA reads TGTGCCAGCAGCCAAGAGGGGACAGGGGAGATCGGCTACACCTTC. Translating it yields CASSQEGTGEIGYTF.

The chain employs TRBV10-3 and TRBJ2-7; weak D call: TRBD2 (7 bases). The germline V gene encodes CDR1 ENHRY and CDR2 SYGVKD. The CDR3 contains 15 residues. Trimming removed 3 bases at V and 5 bases at J, with 17 bases between. Here the CDR3 DNA reads TGTGCCATCAGTGACCCCCGGGGCGGGGGCGACGAGCAGTACTTC. Translation: CAISDPRGGGDEQYF.

The gene calls are TRBV20-1 and TRBJ1-1, with 9 bases that match TRBD1. This CDR3 has 13 amino acids. The V segment lost 5 bases and the J segment 3 bases; nucleotides outside the gene matches: 4. Per germline, CDR1 DFQATT and CDR2 SNEGSKA (reference sequence). CDR3 in amino acids: CSAYRQGDTEAFF. CDR3 in DNA: TGCAGTGCTTACAGACAGGGGGACACTGAAGCTTTCTTT.

CDR3 residues: CASSLSGGSNQPQHF. CDR3 nucleotides: TGTGCCAGCAGCTTATCGGGCGGTAGCAATCAGCCCCAGCATTTT. This chain connects TRBV7-9 to TRBJ1-5; the D is unclear. This CDR3 spans 15 amino acids. Trimming took off 2 bases at V and 0 bases at J, with 8 bases between the two ends. Germline loops: CDR1 SEHNR, CDR2 FQNEAQ (reference sequence).

The rearrangement links TRBV2 to TRBJ2-2, with D possibly being TRBD2 (6 bases). Deletions cut 6 bases from V and 8 bases from J, with 16 bases between. This CDR3 spans 14 amino acids. Looked up from germline, CDR1 is SNHLY and CDR2 is FYNNEI. The DNA of the CDR3 is TGTGCCAGCAGGGCCGGGAGCACACCGGGGGAGCTGTTTTTT. Protein sequence: CASRAGSTPGELFF.

The J gene is TRBJ2-7, the V gene TRBV29-1, with D possibly TRBD1 on 5 matching bases. V lost 3 bases, J lost 2 bases, and 11 bases lay in between. The CDR3 extends over 13 amino acids. Germline CDR1 and CDR2: SQVTM and ANQGSEA. The CDR3 DNA sequence: TGCAGCGTTGAGGGCCAGGGTGCCTACGAGCAGTACTTC. Its translation: CSVEGQGAYEQYF.

This chain uses TRBV23-1 with TRBJ1-6; D may be TRBD1 (5 bases). TRBV23-1 falls under the ORF class, with uncertain function. V lost 4 bases and J 5 bases, leaving 12 bases between the germline ends. The length of the CDR3 is 15 residues. CDR3 bases: TGCGCCAGCAGTCTGCGGACGGGGCATAATTCACCCCTCCACTTT. Its translation is CASSLRTGHNSPLHF.

The CDR3 loop reads CASSELRTGANVLTF. Here the CDR3 DNA reads TGTGCCAGCAGTGAACTTAGAACTGGGGCCAACGTCCTGACTTTC. The V and J genes are TRBV6-1 and TRBJ2-6, with D uncertain. Germline CDR1 is MNHNS and CDR2 is SASEGT. The CDR3 covers 15 residues. Trimming took off 2 bases at V and 2 bases at J, with 7 bases between the two ends.

The gene calls are TRBV2 and TRBJ2-5; D remains unclear. V was trimmed by 6 bases and J by 0 bases, leaving 5 bases between them. Germline V gives CDR1 SNHLY, CDR2 FYNNEI. The CDR3 has 12 amino acids. The chain's CDR3 is CASREYQETQYF. CDR3 in DNA: TGTGCCAGCAGGGAGTACCAAGAGACCCAGTACTTC.